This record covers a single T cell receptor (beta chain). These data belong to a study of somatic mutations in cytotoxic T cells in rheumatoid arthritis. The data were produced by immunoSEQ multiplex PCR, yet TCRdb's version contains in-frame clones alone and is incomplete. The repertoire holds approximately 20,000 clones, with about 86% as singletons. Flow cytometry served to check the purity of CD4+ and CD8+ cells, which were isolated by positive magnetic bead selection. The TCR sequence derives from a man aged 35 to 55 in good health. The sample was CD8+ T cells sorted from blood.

CDR3 sequence reads: CASSDDSYEQYF. Here the CDR3 DNA reads TGTGCCAGCAGTGATGACAGCTACGAGCAGTACTTC. This sequence joins TRBV6-1 and TRBJ2-7; D might be TRBD1 (5 bases). Germline V gene lookup returns CDR1 MNHNS and CDR2 SASEGT. Trimming removed 3 bases at V and 3 bases at J, with 6 bases between. This CDR3 contains 12 residues.